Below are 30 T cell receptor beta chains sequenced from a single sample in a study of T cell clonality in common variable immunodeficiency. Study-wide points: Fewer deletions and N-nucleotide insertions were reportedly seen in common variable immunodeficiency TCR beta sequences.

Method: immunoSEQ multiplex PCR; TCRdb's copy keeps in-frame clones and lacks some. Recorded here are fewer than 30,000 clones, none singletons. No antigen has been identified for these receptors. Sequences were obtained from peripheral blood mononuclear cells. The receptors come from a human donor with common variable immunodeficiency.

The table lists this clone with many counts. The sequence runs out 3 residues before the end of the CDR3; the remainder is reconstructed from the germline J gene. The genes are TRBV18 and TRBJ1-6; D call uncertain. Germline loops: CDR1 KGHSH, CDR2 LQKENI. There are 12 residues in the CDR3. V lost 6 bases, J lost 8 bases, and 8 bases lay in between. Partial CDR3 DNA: TGTGCCAGCTCCCTCCCGGATTCACCC. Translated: CASSLPDSP. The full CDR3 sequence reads CASSLPDSPLHF.

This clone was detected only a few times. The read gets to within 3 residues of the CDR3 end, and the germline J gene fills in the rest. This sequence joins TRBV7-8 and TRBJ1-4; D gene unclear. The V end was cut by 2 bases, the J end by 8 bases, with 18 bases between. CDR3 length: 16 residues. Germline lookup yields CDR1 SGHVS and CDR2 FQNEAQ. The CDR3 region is CASSLNVGMSGEKLFF. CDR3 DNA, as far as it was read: TGTGCCAGCAGCTTAAACGTTGGGATGTCGGGGGAAAAA.

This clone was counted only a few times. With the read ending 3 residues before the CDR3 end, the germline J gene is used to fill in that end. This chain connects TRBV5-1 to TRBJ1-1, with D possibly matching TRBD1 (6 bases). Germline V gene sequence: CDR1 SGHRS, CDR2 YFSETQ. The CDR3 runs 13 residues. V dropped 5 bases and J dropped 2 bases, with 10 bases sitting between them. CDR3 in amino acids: CASRQQGNTEAFF. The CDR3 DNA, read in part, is TGCGCCAGCAGGCAACAGGGTAACACTGAA.

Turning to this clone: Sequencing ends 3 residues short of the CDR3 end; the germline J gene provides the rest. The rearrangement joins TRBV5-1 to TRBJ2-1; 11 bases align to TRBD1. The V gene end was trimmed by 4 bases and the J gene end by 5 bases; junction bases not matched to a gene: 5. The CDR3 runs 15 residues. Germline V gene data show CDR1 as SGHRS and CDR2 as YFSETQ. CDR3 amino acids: CASSTGTGGNNEQFF. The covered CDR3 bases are TGCGCCAGCAGCACCGGGACAGGGGGAAACAATGAG.

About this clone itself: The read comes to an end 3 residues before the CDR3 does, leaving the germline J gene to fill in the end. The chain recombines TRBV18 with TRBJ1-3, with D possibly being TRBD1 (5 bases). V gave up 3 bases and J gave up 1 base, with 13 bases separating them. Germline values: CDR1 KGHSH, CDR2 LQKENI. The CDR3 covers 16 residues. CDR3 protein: CASSPQAGQSGNTIYF. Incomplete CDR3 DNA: TGTGCCAGCTCACCCCAAGCAGGGCAATCTGGAAACACC.

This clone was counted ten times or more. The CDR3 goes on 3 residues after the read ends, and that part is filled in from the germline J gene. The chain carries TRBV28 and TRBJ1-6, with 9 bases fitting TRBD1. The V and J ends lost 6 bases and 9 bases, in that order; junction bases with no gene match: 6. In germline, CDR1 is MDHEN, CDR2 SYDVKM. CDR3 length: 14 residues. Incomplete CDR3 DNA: TGTGCCAGCAGGGCCGGGACAGGGCCTTCACCC. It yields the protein CASRAGTGPSP. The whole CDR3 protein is CASRAGTGPSPLHF.

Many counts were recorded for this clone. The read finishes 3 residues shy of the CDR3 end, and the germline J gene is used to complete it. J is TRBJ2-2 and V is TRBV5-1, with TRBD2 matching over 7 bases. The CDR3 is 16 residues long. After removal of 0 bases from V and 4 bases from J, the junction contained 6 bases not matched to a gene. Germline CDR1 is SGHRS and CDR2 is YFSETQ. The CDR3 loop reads CASSLGAGVGTGELFF. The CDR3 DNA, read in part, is TGCGCCAGCAGCTTGGGCGCGGGAGTGGGCACCGGGGAG.

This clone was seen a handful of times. CDR3 residues: CASSRTSLDTQYF. CDR3 bases read: TGTGCCAGCAGCCGGACTAGTCTTGATACG. V usage is TRBV7-9 and J usage is TRBJ2-3; 7 nucleotides match TRBD2. The read gets to within 3 residues of the CDR3 end, and the germline J gene fills in the rest. With 5 bases clipped from V and 6 bases from J, the junction kept 5 bases outside the gene matches. The CDR3 has 13 residues. The germline CDR1 and CDR2 sequences are SEHNR and FQNEAQ (reference sequence).

The covered CDR3 bases are TGTGCCAGTAGTTTAGGACAGGGGCGGAATCAGCCC. Its translation: CASSLGQGRNQP. The CDR3 in its entirety is CASSLGQGRNQPQHF. J is TRBJ1-5 and V is TRBV19, with 9 bases identical to TRBD1. From the germline J gene comes the end of the CDR3, since the read stops 3 residues before it. The length of the CDR3 is 15 residues. Germline trimming cut 5 bases from V and 4 bases from J; bases unmatched to any gene: 6. The germline gives CDR1 LNHDA, CDR2 SQIVND (reference sequence).

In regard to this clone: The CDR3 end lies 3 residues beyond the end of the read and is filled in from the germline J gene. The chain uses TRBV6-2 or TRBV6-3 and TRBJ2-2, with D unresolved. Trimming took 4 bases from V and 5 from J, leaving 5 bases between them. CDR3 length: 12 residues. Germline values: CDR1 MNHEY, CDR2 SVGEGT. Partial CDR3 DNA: TGTGCCAGCAGTTCCCTAACCGGGGAG. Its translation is CASSSLTGE. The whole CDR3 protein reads CASSSLTGELFF.

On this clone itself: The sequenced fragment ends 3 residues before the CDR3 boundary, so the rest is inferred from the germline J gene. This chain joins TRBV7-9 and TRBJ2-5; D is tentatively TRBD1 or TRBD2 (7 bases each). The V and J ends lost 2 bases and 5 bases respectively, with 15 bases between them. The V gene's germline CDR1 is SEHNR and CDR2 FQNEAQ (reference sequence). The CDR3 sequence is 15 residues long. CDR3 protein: CASSLWSGGGETQYF. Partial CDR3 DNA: TGTGCCAGCAGCTTATGGTCAGGGGGAGGGGAGACC.

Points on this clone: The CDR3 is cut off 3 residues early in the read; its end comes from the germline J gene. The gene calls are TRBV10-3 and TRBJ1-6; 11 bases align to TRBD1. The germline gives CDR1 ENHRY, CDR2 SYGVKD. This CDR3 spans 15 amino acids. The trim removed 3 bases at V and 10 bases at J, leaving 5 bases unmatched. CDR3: CAISERDRGNSPLHF. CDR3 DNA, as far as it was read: TGTGCCATCAGTGAAAGGGACAGGGGGAACTCACCC.

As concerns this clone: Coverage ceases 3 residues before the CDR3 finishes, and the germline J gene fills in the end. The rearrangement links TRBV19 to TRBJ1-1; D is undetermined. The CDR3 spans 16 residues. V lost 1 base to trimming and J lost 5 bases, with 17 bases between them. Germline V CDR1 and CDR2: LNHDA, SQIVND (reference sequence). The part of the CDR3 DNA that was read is TGTGCCAGTAGTATAGTCGCCACCAGTGCGGGGACTGAA. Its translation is CASSIVATSAGTE. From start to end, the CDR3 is CASSIVATSAGTEAFF.

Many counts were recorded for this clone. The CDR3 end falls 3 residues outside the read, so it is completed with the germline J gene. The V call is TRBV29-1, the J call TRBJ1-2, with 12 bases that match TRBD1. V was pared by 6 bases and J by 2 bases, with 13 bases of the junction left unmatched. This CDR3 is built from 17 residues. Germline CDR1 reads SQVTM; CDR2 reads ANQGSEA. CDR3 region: CSVLPPGQGASNYGYTF. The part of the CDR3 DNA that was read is TGCAGCGTCCTCCCTCCGGGACAGGGGGCGAGCAACTATGGC.

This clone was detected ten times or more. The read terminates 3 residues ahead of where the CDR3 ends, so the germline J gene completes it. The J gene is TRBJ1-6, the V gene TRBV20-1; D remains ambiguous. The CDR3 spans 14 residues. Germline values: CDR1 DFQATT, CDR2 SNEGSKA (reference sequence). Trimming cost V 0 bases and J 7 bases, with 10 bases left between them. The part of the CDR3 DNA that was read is TGCAGTGCTAGAGACTCAGGCCCAAATTCACCC. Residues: CSARDSGPNSP. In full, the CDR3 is CSARDSGPNSPLHF.

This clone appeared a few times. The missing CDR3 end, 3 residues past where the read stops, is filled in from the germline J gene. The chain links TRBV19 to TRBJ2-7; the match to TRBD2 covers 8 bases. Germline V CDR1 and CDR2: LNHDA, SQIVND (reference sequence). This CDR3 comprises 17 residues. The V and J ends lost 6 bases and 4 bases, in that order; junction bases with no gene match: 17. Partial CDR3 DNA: TGTGCCAGTAGCATTAGCGGGACCTCCGCGGGTACGTACGAG. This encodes CASSISGTSAGTYE. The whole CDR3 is CASSISGTSAGTYEQYF.

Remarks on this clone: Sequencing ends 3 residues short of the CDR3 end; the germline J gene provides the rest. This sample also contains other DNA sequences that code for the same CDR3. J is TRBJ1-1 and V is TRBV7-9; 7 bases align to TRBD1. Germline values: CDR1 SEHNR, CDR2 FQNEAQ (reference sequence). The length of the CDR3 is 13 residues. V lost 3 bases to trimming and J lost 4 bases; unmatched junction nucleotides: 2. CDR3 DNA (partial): TGTGCCAGCAGCTTCGACAGGGTCACTGAA. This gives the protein CASSFDRVTE. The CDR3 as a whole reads CASSFDRVTEAFF.

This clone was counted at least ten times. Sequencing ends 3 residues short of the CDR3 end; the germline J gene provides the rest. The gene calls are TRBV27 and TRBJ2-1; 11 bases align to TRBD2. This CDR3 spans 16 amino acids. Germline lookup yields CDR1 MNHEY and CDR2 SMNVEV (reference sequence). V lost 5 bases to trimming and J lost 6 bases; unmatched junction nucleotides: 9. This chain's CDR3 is CASSPPGLAAFNEQFF. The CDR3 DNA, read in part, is TGTGCCAGCAGTCCGCCGGGACTAGCGGCATTCAATGAG.

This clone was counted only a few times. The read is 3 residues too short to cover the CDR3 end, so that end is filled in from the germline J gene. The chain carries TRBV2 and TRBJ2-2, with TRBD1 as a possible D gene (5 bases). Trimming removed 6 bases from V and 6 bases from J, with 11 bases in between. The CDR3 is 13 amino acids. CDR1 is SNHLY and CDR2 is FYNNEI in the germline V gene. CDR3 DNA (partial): TGTGCCAGCAGGGTTACAGGTCCCGGGGAG. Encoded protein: CASRVTGPGE. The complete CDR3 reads CASRVTGPGELFF.

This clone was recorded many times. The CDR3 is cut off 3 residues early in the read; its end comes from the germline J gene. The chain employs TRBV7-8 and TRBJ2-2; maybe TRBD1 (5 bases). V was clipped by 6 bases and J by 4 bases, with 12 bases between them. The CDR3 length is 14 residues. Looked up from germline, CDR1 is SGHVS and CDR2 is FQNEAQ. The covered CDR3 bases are TGTGCCAGCAGGGAAGGGGTTGGCACCGGGGAG. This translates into CASREGVGTGE. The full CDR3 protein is CASREGVGTGELFF.

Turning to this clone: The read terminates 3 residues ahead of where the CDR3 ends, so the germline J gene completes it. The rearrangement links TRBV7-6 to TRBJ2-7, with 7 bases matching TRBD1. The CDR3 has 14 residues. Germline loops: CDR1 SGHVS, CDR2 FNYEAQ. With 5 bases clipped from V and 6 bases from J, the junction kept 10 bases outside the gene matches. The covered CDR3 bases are TGTGCCAGCAGCATACAGGGGCGGTGGTCCGAG. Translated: CASSIQGRWSE. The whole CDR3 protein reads CASSIQGRWSEQYF.

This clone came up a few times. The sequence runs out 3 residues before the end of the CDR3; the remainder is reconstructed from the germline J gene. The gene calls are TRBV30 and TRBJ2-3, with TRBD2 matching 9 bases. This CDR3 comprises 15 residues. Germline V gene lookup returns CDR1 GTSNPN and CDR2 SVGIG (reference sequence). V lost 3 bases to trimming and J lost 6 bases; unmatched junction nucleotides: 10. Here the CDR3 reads CAWRGWREGKDTQYF. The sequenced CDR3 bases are TGTGCCTGGAGAGGATGGCGGGAGGGTAAGGATACG.

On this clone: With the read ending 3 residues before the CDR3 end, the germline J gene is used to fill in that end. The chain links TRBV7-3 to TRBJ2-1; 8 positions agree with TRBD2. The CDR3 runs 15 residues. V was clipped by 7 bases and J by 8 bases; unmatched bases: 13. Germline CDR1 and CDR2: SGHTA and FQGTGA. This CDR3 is CASTTGLAGRDEQFF. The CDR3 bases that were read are TGTGCCAGCACTACGGGGCTAGCGGGTAGAGATGAG. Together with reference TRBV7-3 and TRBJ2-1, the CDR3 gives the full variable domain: GAGVSQTPSNKVTEKGKYVELRCDPISGHTALYWYRQSLGQGPEFLIYFQGTGAADDSGLPNDRFFAVRPEGSVSTLKIQRTERGDSAVYLCASTTGLAGRDEQFFGPGTRLTVL.

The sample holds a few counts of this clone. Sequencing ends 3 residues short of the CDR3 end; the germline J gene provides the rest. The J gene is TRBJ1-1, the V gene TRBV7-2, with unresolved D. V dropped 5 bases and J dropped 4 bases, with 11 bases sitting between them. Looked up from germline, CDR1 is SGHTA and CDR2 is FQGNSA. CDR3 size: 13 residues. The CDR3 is CASSLNSGTEAFF. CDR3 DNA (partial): TGTGCCAGCAGCCTAAACAGCGGCACTGAA.

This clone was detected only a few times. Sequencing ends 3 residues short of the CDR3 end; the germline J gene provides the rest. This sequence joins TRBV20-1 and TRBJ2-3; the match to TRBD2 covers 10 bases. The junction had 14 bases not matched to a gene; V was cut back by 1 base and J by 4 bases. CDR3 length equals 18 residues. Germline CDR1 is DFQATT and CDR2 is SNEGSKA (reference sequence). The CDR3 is CSARVPKSSGRESDTQYF. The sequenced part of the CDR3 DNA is TGCAGTGCTAGAGTGCCTAAATCTAGCGGGAGAGAGTCAGATACG.

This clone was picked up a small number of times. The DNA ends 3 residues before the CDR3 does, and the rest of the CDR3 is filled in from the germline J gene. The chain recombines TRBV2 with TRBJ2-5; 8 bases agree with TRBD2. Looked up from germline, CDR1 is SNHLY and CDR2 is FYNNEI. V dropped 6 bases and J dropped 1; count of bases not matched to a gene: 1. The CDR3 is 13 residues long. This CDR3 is CASRGTSQETQYF. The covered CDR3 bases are TGTGCCAGCAGAGGGACTAGCCAAGAGACC.

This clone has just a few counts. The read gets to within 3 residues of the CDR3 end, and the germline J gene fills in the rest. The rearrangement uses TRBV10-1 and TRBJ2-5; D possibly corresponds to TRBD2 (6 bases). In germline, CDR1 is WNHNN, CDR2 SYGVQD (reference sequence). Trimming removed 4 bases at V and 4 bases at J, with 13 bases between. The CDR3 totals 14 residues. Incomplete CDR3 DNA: TGCGCCAGCAGTGGATCAGCGGGCCGAGAGACC. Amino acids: CASSGSAGRET. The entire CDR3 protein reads CASSGSAGRETQYF.

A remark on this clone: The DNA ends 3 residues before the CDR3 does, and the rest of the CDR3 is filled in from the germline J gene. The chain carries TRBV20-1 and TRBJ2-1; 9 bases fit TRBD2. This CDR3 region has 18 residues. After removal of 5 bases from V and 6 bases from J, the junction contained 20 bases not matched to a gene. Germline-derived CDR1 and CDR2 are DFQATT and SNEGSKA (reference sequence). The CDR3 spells CSAPASPSGIPSGNEQFF. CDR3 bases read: TGCAGTGCTCCCGCATCCCCTAGCGGGATTCCCTCGGGCAATGAG.

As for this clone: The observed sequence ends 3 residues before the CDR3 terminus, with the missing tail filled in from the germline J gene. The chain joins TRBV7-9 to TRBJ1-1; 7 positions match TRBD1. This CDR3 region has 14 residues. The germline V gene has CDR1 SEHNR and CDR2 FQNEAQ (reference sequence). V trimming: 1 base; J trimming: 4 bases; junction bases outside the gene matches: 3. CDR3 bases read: TGTGCCAGCAGCTTAGGGGCAGGGGGCACTGAA. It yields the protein CASSLGAGGTE. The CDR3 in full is CASSLGAGGTEAFF.

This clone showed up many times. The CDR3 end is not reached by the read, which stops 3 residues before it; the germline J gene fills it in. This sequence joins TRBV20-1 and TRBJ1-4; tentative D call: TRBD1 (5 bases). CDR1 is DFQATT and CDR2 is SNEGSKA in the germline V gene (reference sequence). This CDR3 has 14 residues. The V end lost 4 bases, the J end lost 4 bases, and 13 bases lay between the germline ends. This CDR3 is CSAKVEGFNEKLFF. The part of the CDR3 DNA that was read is TGCAGTGCTAAAGTTGAGGGGTTTAATGAAAAA.